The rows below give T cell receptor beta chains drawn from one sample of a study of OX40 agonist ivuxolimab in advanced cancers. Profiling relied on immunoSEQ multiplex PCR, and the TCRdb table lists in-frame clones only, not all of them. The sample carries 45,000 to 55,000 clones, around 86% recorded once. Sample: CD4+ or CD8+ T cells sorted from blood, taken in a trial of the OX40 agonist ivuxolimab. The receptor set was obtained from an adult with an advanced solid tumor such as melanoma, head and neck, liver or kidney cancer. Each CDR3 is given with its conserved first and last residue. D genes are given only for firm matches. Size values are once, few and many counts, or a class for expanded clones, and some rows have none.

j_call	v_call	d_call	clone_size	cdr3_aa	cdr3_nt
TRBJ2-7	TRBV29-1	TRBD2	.	CSVFGRATYEQYF	TGCAGCGTCTTCGGGAGGGCCACCTACGAGCAGTACTTC
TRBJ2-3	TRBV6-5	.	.	CASSYDQGTDTQYF	TGTGCCAGCAGTTACGATCAGGGGACAGATACGCAGTATTTT
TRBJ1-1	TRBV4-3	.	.	CASSQGTGFPEAFF	TGCGCCAGCAGCCAAGGCACCGGCTTCCCTGAAGCTTTCTTT
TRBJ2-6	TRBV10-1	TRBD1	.	CARPNGTAGANVLTF	TGCGCCAGACCAAACGGGACAGCTGGGGCCAACGTCCTGACTTTC
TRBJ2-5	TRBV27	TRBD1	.	CASSSWDRSQETQYF	TGTGCCAGCAGTTCCTGGGACAGAAGCCAAGAGACCCAGTACTTC
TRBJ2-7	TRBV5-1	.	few	CASSFSGWEEEQYF	TGCGCCAGCAGCTTCTCCGGATGGGAGGAAGAGCAGTACTTC
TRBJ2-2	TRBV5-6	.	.	CASSFADNTGELFF	TGTGCCAGCAGCTTTGCAGATAACACCGGGGAGCTGTTTTTT
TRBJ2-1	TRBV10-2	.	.	CASSEPGTYIRQTPSYNEQFF	TGCGCCAGCAGTGAACCCGGGACTTACATTCGTCAGACCCCCTCCTACAATGAGCAGTTCTTC
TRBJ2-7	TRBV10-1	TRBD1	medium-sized	CASSPIRTGGSYEQYF	TGCGCCAGCAGTCCCATCAGGACAGGAGGTTCCTACGAGCAGTACTTC
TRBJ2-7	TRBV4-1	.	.	CASSQDPGSYEQYF	TGCGCCAGCAGCCAAGACCCCGGATCCTACGAGCAGTACTTC
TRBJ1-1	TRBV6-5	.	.	CASTLRRDTEAFF	TGTGCCAGCACCCTACGGAGGGACACTGAAGCTTTCTTT
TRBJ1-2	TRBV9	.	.	CASSVVQAKGYGYTF	TGTGCCAGCAGCGTAGTGCAGGCGAAGGGGTATGGCTACACCTTC
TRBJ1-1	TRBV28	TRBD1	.	CASSQGQGAFNTEAFF	TGTGCCAGCAGCCAAGGACAGGGGGCCTTCAACACTGAAGCTTTCTTT
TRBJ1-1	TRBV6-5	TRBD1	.	CASSFQGAGTEAFF	TGTGCCAGCAGTTTTCAGGGGGCTGGGACTGAAGCTTTCTTT
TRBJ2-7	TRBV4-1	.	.	CASSQAARASYEQYF	TGCGCCAGCAGCCAAGCGGCCAGGGCCTCCTACGAGCAGTACTTC
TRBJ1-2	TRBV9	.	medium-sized	CASSVGTDLYGYTF	TGTGCCAGCAGCGTAGGAACAGATCTCTATGGCTACACCTTC
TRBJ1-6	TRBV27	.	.	CASSFIGQGGISPLHF	TGTGCCAGCAGTTTTATCGGCCAGGGTGGGATCTCACCCCTCCACTTT
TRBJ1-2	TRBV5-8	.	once	CASSLVGALPNYGYTF	TGTGCCAGCAGCTTGGTAGGGGCGCTGCCTAACTATGGCTACACCTTC
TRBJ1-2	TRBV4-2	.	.	CASSQGGLLYTF	TGTGCCAGCAGCCAGGGGGGACTCCTTTACACCTTC
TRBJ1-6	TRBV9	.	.	CASSGGGAGTPLHF	TGTGCCAGCAGCGGCGGCGGGGCGGGGACACCCCTCCACTTT
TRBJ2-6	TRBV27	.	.	CASSFLGADSGANVLTF	TGTGCCAGCAGTTTCCTAGGGGCGGACTCTGGGGCCAACGTCCTGACTTTC
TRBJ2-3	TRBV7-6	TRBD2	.	CASSLSGGSGRTLFTDTQYF	TGTGCCAGCAGCTTAAGTGGGGGTAGCGGGAGGACCCTCTTCACAGATACGCAGTATTTT
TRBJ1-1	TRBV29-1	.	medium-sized	CSVDTAMNTEAFF	TGCAGCGTTGATACCGCCATGAACACTGAAGCTTTCTTT
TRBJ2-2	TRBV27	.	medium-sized	CASSLQGYTGELFF	TGTGCCAGCAGTCTACAGGGCTACACCGGGGAGCTGTTTTTT
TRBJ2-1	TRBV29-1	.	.	CSAAATPSYNEQFF	TGCAGCGCCGCGGCCACCCCCTCCTACAATGAGCAGTTCTTC
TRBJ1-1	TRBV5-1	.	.	CASSLEAGFTEAFF	TGCGCCAGCAGCTTGGAGGCAGGCTTTACTGAAGCTTTCTTT
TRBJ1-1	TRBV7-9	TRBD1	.	CAARGGNTEAFF	TGTGCCGCCAGGGGGGGGAACACTGAAGCTTTCTTT
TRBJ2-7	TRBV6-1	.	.	CASNPGLSYEQYF	TGTGCCAGCAACCCGGGACTGTCCTACGAGCAGTACTTC
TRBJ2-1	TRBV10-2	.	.	CASSESREQFF	TGCGCCAGCAGTGAGTCGAGGGAGCAGTTCTTC
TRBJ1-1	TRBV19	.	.	CASSPVGEINTEAFF	TGTGCCAGTAGTCCGGTGGGAGAAATAAACACTGAAGCTTTCTTT
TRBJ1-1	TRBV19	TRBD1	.	CASSGGQGRGNTEAFF	TGTGCCAGTAGTGGGGGACAGGGCCGGGGGAACACTGAAGCTTTCTTT
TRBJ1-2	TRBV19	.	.	CASSKSAAGHGYTF	TGTGCCAGTAGTAAATCGGCGGCAGGACATGGCTACACCTTC
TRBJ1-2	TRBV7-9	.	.	CASNDGPEEYGYTF	TGTGCCAGCAACGATGGACCCGAAGAGTATGGCTACACCTTC
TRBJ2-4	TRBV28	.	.	CASSSPIGGGDIQYF	TGTGCCAGCAGCTCCCCGATCGGGGGTGGGGACATTCAGTACTTC
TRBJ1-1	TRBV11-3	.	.	CASSLKVGNTEAFF	TGTGCCAGCAGCCTTAAGGTGGGGAACACTGAAGCTTTCTTT
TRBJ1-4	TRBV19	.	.	CASSTDGEEKLFF	TGTGCCAGTAGTACCGACGGGGAGGAAAAACTGTTTTTT
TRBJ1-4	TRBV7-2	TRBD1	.	CASSTDRANEKLFF	TGTGCCAGCAGCACGGACAGGGCTAATGAAAAACTGTTTTTT
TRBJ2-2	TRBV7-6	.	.	CTSSPRDGSGTGELFF	TGTACCAGCAGCCCCCGGGACGGGAGTGGCACCGGGGAGCTGTTTTTT
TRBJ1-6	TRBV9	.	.	CASSVGTHSSYNSPLHF	TGTGCCAGCAGCGTAGGAACACACAGCTCCTATAATTCACCCCTCCACTTT
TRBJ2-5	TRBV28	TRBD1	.	CASSRDRRTQETQYF	TGTGCCAGCAGTCGGGACAGAAGAACCCAAGAGACCCAGTACTTC
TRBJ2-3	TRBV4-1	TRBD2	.	CASSLRGGEGDTQYF	TGCGCCAGCAGCCTACGCGGTGGGGAGGGCGATACGCAGTATTTT
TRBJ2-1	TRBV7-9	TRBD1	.	CASSSTRDRTYNEQFF	TGTGCCAGCAGCTCGACCCGGGACAGGACCTACAATGAGCAGTTCTTC